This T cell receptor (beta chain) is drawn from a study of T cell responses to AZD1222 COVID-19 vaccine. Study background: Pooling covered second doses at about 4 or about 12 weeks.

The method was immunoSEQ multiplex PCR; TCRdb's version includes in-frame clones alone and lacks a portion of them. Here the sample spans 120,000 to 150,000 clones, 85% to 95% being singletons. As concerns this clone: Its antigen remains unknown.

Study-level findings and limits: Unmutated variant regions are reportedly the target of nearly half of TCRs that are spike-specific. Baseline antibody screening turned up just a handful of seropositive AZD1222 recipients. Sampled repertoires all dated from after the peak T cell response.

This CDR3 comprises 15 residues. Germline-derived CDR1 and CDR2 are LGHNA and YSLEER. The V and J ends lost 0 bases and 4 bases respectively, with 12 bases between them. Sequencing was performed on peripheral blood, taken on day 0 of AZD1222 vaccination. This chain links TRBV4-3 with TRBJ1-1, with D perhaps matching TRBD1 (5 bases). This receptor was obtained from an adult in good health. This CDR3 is CASSQDSGRGTEAFF. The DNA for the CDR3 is TGCGCCAGCAGCCAAGATTCGGGGAGGGGCACTGAAGCTTTCTTT.